Listed below are T cell receptor beta chains from one sample, sequenced in a study of sequential checkpoint blockade in melanoma. Using immunoSEQ multiplex PCR, the repertoire was profiled, and TCRdb retains in-frame clones only, with some absent. The sample records some 30,000 clones, about four fifths being singletons. Sequencing was performed on CD8+ T cells sorted from blood (inferred from file names), taken from a patient given nivolumab and ipilimumab in sequence. The receptors stem from a human donor with melanoma. CDR3s include the opening cysteine and the closing phenylalanine or tryptophan. The order of the fields is J gene, clone size, V gene, D gene, CDR3 protein, CDR3 DNA. The D gene is left open where the match is weak. Expanded clones get a size class; other rows say once, few or many, or leave the size out.

J: TRBJ1-4; size: .; V: TRBV19; D: .; CDR3: CASRTQAPLGELFF; DNA: TGTGCCAGTAGGACGCAGGCTCCTCTCGGGGAACTGTTTTTT
J: TRBJ2-7; size: .; V: TRBV10-1; D: .; CDR3: CASSEYGRGYEQYF; DNA: TGCGCCAGCAGTGAGTATGGCAGGGGCTACGAGCAGTACTTC
J: TRBJ2-1; size: .; V: TRBV9; D: .; CDR3: CASSVIGGLVGGQFF; DNA: TGTGCCAGCAGCGTAATAGGAGGGCTAGTGGGAGGGCAGTTCTTC
J: TRBJ1-1; size: .; V: TRBV5-1; D: TRBD1; CDR3: CASSLGTVRTTEAFF; DNA: TGCGCCAGCAGCCTGGGGACAGTGAGGACCACTGAAGCTTTCTTT
J: TRBJ1-2; size: .; V: TRBV10-3; D: .; CDR3: CASGKPSHVSNYGYTF; DNA: TGTGCCAGCGGAAAACCCAGCCACGTATCTAACTATGGCTACACCTTC
J: TRBJ2-7; size: .; V: TRBV19; D: TRBD2; CDR3: CASSKNPTSGSYEQYF; DNA: TGTGCCAGTAGTAAAAACCCGACTAGCGGGAGCTACGAGCAGTACTTC
J: TRBJ2-7; size: .; V: TRBV5-6; D: TRBD1; CDR3: CASSSRGQGPLEQYF; DNA: TGTGCCAGCAGCTCCCGCGGACAGGGGCCCCTAGAGCAGTACTTC
J: TRBJ2-7; size: .; V: TRBV19; D: .; CDR3: CASATDDSYEQYF; DNA: TGTGCCAGCGCGACAGATGACTCCTACGAGCAGTACTTC
J: TRBJ2-2; size: .; V: TRBV7-9; D: TRBD1; CDR3: CASRIGQGYTGELFF; DNA: TGTGCCAGCAGAATCGGACAGGGTTACACCGGGGAGCTGTTTTTT
J: TRBJ2-1; size: .; V: TRBV27; D: .; CDR3: CASTYTKGVEQFF; DNA: TGTGCCAGCACTTATACTAAGGGGGTTGAGCAGTTCTTC
J: TRBJ1-2; size: .; V: TRBV30; D: .; CDR3: CAWSIKTGRDNYGYTF; DNA: TGTGCCTGGAGTATAAAGACGGGCAGGGATAACTATGGCTACACCTTC
J: TRBJ1-2; size: once; V: TRBV7-9; D: TRBD1; CDR3: CASSPTTGVNYGYTF; DNA: TGTGCCAGCAGCCCTACGACAGGGGTAAACTATGGCTACACCTTC
J: TRBJ2-1; size: .; V: TRBV21-1; D: .; CDR3: CASSAEFRDNQTSGDQFF; DNA: TGTGCCAGCAGCGCGGAATTCCGGGACAACCAAACTAGCGGGGATCAGTTCTTC
J: TRBJ2-7; size: .; V: TRBV2; D: .; CDR3: CASIGRDSYEQYF; DNA: TGTGCCAGCATTGGGCGGGACTCCTACGAGCAGTACTTC
J: TRBJ1-2; size: .; V: TRBV27; D: TRBD1; CDR3: CASSSNRGTEDYGYTF; DNA: TGTGCCAGCAGTTCAAACAGGGGGACTGAAGACTATGGCTACACCTTC
J: TRBJ2-1; size: .; V: TRBV15; D: .; CDR3: CATSSRIRGINEQFF; DNA: TGTGCCACCAGCAGCAGAATCAGGGGCATCAATGAGCAGTTCTTC
J: TRBJ2-1; size: .; V: TRBV4-1; D: TRBD2; CDR3: CASSPLGLAGSDEQFF; DNA: TGCGCCAGCAGCCCCCTTGGGCTAGCGGGGAGCGATGAGCAGTTCTTC
J: TRBJ2-5; size: .; V: TRBV9; D: TRBD2; CDR3: CASSVGLAGGYSLFEETQYF; DNA: TGTGCCAGCAGCGTAGGACTAGCGGGGGGTTATTCTCTTTTTGAAGAGACCCAGTACTTC
J: TRBJ1-5; size: .; V: TRBV15; D: .; CDR3: CATSRSLGRGPNQPQHF; DNA: TGTGCCACCAGCAGATCCCTGGGTAGGGGCCCCAATCAGCCCCAGCATTTT
J: TRBJ1-2; size: few; V: TRBV9; D: TRBD1; CDR3: CASSDGTGVPGYTF; DNA: TGTGCCAGCAGCGACGGGACAGGGGTACCAGGCTACACCTTC
J: TRBJ2-2; size: once; V: TRBV28; D: TRBD1; CDR3: CASSSWTGGITGELFF; DNA: TGTGCCAGCAGTTCCTGGACAGGGGGGATCACCGGGGAGCTGTTTTTT
J: TRBJ2-7; size: .; V: TRBV19; D: TRBD1; CDR3: CASSVGSAQGAYEQYF; DNA: TGTGCCAGTAGTGTGGGCTCTGCGCAGGGGGCTTACGAGCAGTACTTC
J: TRBJ2-7; size: .; V: TRBV7-6; D: .; CDR3: CASTPGGAGYEQYF; DNA: TGTGCCAGCACCCCGGGGGGCGCAGGCTACGAGCAGTACTTC
J: TRBJ2-3; size: .; V: TRBV27; D: .; CDR3: CASSFRTGWTQYF; DNA: TGTGCCAGCAGTTTCAGGACGGGGTGGACGCAGTATTTT
J: TRBJ2-7; size: .; V: TRBV4-3; D: .; CDR3: CASSQGGQNYEQYF; DNA: TGCGCCAGCAGCCAAGGTGGACAGAACTACGAGCAGTACTTC
J: TRBJ1-5; size: .; V: TRBV4-3; D: .; CDR3: CASSQWAGTYQPQHF; DNA: TGCGCCAGCAGCCAGTGGGCAGGGACTTATCAGCCCCAGCATTTT
J: TRBJ2-7; size: few; V: TRBV18; D: .; CDR3: CASSPGGQEQYF; DNA: TGTGCCAGCTCACCAGGTGGGCAAGAGCAGTACTTC
J: TRBJ2-2; size: .; V: TRBV25-1; D: .; CDR3: CASSEFRTANTGELFF; DNA: TGTGCCAGCAGTGAATTTAGGACAGCGAACACCGGGGAGCTGTTTTTT
J: TRBJ2-7; size: .; V: TRBV7-9; D: TRBD2; CDR3: CASSPGTSGGSNEQYF; DNA: TGTGCCAGCAGCCCCGGGACTAGCGGGGGGTCCAACGAGCAGTACTTC
J: TRBJ2-3; size: few; V: TRBV2; D: .; CDR3: CASSEGLEGLSTDTQYF; DNA: TGTGCCAGCAGTGAGGGATTGGAGGGGTTAAGCACAGATACGCAGTATTTT
J: TRBJ2-7; size: .; V: TRBV30; D: .; CDR3: CAWSVGGYEQYF; DNA: TGTGCCTGGAGTGTAGGCGGCTACGAGCAGTACTTC
J: TRBJ2-3; size: .; V: TRBV15; D: TRBD2; CDR3: CATSRAPAGGGDTQYF; DNA: TGTGCCACCAGCAGAGCCCCAGCGGGAGGAGGGGATACGCAGTATTTT
J: TRBJ1-5; size: .; V: TRBV2; D: TRBD1; CDR3: CASMPGGRLQPQHF; DNA: TGTGCCAGCATGCCAGGGGGCAGGCTTCAGCCCCAGCATTTT
J: TRBJ2-1; size: .; V: TRBV27; D: .; CDR3: CASSFQGALNEQFF; DNA: TGTGCCAGCAGTTTTCAGGGTGCCCTCAATGAGCAGTTCTTC
J: TRBJ2-1; size: .; V: TRBV7-9; D: TRBD2; CDR3: CASSSSASGREYNEQFF; DNA: TGTGCCAGCAGCTCCAGCGCTAGCGGGAGGGAGTACAATGAGCAGTTCTTC
J: TRBJ2-5; size: .; V: TRBV27; D: .; CDR3: CASSLWGAEQYF; DNA: TGTGCCAGCAGTTTATGGGGAGCGGAGCAGTACTTC
J: TRBJ1-5; size: .; V: TRBV10-3; D: TRBD1; CDR3: CAISEDRVAVQPQHF; DNA: TGTGCCATCAGTGAGGACAGGGTCGCGGTTCAGCCCCAGCATTTT
J: TRBJ2-1; size: .; V: TRBV29-1; D: .; CDR3: CSVVLARYNEQFF; DNA: TGCAGCGTTGTGTTAGCTCGATACAATGAGCAGTTCTTC
J: TRBJ2-7; size: .; V: TRBV5-4; D: TRBD2; CDR3: CASSSGLAEYEQYF; DNA: TGTGCCAGCAGCTCGGGACTAGCGGAGTACGAGCAGTACTTC
J: TRBJ2-7; size: .; V: TRBV2; D: TRBD2; CDR3: CASSEGLAVLYEQYF; DNA: TGTGCCAGCAGTGAAGGACTAGCGGTTTTGTACGAGCAGTACTTC
J: TRBJ1-1; size: .; V: TRBV28; D: TRBD1; CDR3: CASTMTGENTEAFF; DNA: TGTGCCAGCACCATGACAGGGGAGAACACTGAAGCTTTCTTT
J: TRBJ2-6; size: .; V: TRBV10-2; D: .; CDR3: CASSLEQISGANVLTF; DNA: TGCGCCAGCAGCCTGGAACAGATCTCTGGGGCCAACGTCCTGACTTTC
J: TRBJ2-2; size: .; V: TRBV6-5; D: TRBD1; CDR3: CASSYSGTGAGELFF; DNA: TGTGCCAGCAGTTACTCGGGGACAGGGGCCGGGGAGCTGTTTTTT
J: TRBJ2-7; size: few; V: TRBV6-4; D: .; CDR3: CASSPADSSYEQYF; DNA: TGTGCCAGCAGTCCAGCGGATAGCTCCTACGAGCAGTACTTC
J: TRBJ2-5; size: .; V: TRBV5-1; D: .; CDR3: CASSFLETWETQYF; DNA: TGCGCCAGCAGCTTTCTAGAAACATGGGAGACCCAGTACTTC
J: TRBJ2-7; size: once; V: TRBV7-2; D: TRBD1; CDR3: CASSQLWDSFSYEQYF; DNA: TGTGCCAGCAGCCAACTATGGGACAGCTTTTCCTACGAGCAGTACTTC
J: TRBJ1-5; size: .; V: TRBV19; D: TRBD1; CDR3: CASSVGTGEYSNQPQHF; DNA: TGTGCCAGTAGTGTCGGGACAGGGGAGTATAGCAATCAGCCCCAGCATTTT
J: TRBJ1-5; size: .; V: TRBV21-1; D: .; CDR3: CASSLIGSPLNQPQHF; DNA: TGTGCCAGCAGCTTAATCGGGAGTCCCCTCAATCAGCCCCAGCATTTT
J: TRBJ1-5; size: .; V: TRBV6-5; D: .; CDR3: CASSSFGSNQPQHF; DNA: TGTGCCAGCAGTTCGTTCGGGAGCAATCAGCCCCAGCATTTT
J: TRBJ2-7; size: few; V: TRBV11-2; D: .; CDR3: CASSARHKPYEQYF; DNA: TGTGCCAGCAGCGCTCGACACAAGCCCTACGAGCAGTACTTC
J: TRBJ1-5; size: .; V: TRBV25-1; D: .; CDR3: CASSPGQISNQPQHF; DNA: TGTGCCAGCAGTCCTGGACAAATTAGCAATCAGCCCCAGCATTTT
J: TRBJ2-7; size: .; V: TRBV4-2; D: TRBD2; CDR3: CASSQERREDDEQYF; DNA: TGTGCCAGCAGCCAAGAGAGACGGGAGGATGACGAGCAGTACTTC
J: TRBJ1-2; size: once; V: TRBV7-9; D: TRBD1; CDR3: CASSFYAGQGVSTYGYTF; DNA: TGTGCCAGCAGCTTCTATGCGGGACAGGGAGTATCTACCTATGGCTACACCTTC
J: TRBJ2-7; size: .; V: TRBV28; D: .; CDR3: CASKTRPGLNYEQYF; DNA: TGTGCCAGCAAGACAAGACCGGGACTGAATTACGAGCAGTACTTC
J: TRBJ2-7; size: .; V: TRBV27; D: TRBD2; CDR3: CASSSMLAVSYEQYF; DNA: TGTGCCAGCAGTTCAATGCTAGCGGTGTCCTACGAGCAGTACTTC
J: TRBJ2-2; size: .; V: TRBV9; D: .; CDR3: CASSVEGLAGELFF; DNA: TGTGCCAGCAGCGTAGAGGGGTTAGCCGGGGAGCTGTTTTTT